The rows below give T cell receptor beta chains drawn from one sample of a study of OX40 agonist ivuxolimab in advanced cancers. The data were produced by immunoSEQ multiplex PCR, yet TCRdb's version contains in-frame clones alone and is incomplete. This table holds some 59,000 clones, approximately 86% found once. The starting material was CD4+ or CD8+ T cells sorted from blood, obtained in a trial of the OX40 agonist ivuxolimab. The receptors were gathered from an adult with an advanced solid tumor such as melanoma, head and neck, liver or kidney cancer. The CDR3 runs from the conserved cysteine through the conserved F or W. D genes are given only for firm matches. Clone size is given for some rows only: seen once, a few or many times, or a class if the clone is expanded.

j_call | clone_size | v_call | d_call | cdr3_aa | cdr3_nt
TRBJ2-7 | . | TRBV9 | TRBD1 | CASSASGTGVDYEQYF | TGTGCCAGCAGCGCGTCAGGGACAGGGGTTGACTACGAGCAGTACTTC
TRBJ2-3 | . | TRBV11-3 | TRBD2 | CASSLAAGGEDTQYF | TGTGCCAGCAGCTTAGCGGCGGGAGGAGAAGATACGCAGTATTTT
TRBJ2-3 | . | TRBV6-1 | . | CASRRGRLAPDTQYF | TGTGCCAGCAGGCGGGGGCGCCTCGCCCCAGATACGCAGTATTTT
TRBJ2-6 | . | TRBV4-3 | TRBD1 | CASSPVGTAGANVLTF | TGCGCCAGCAGCCCTGTTGGGACAGCCGGGGCCAACGTCCTGACTTTC
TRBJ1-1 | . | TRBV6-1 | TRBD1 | CASRGGQGIGKAFF | TGTGCCAGCAGGGGGGGACAGGGAATCGGGAAAGCTTTCTTT
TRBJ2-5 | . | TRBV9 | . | CASSVGSIQETQYF | TGTGCCAGCAGCGTAGGATCTATCCAAGAGACCCAGTACTTC
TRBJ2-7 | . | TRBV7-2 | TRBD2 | CASSLAGSLAAYEQYF | TGTGCCAGCAGCTTAGCGGGGTCTCTAGCGGCGTACGAGCAGTACTTC
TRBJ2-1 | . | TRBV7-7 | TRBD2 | CASSSGLAGGSNNEQFF | TGTGCCAGCAGCTCCGGACTAGCGGGGGGGAGTAACAATGAGCAGTTCTTC
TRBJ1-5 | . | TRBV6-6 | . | CASSYSRERNQPQHF | TGTGCCAGCAGTTACTCCAGGGAACGCAATCAGCCCCAGCATTTT
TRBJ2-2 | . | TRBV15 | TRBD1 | CATLMTGGTTGELFF | TGTGCCACACTAATGACAGGGGGGACTACCGGGGAGCTGTTTTTT
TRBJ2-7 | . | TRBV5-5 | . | CASSPTVTYEQYF | TGTGCCAGCAGCCCGACAGTTACCTACGAGCAGTACTTC
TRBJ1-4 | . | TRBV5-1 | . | CASSLGGTANEKLFF | TGCGCCAGCAGCTTGGGGGGGACGGCTAATGAAAAACTGTTTTTT
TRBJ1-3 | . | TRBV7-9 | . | CASSFDGSSGNTIYF | TGTGCCAGCAGCTTTGACGGGAGCTCTGGAAACACCATATATTTT
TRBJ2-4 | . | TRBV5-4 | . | CASSFHPVPSPVRPNIQYF | TGTGCCAGCAGCTTTCACCCGGTCCCATCCCCTGTCAGACCGAACATTCAGTACTTC
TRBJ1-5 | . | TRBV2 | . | CASRVDSGVGPQHF | TGTGCCAGCAGGGTGGACAGCGGGGTAGGGCCCCAGCATTTT
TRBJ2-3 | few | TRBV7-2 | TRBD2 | CASSLGGGGAVTDTQYF | TGTGCCAGCAGCTTAGGAGGCGGGGGAGCTGTCACAGATACGCAGTATTTT
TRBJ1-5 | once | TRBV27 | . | CASSSSTVQYNQPQHF | .
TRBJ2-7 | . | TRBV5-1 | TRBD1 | CASSPHRGQGYEQYF | TGCGCCAGCAGCCCGCACAGGGGACAGGGTTACGAGCAGTACTTC
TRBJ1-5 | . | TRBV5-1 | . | CASSLVGQPQHF | TGTGCCAGCAGCTTAGTGGGTCAGCCCCAGCATTTT
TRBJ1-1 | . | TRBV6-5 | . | CASSLRGSDTEAFF | TGTGCCAGCAGTCTCAGGGGATCGGACACTGAAGCTTTCTTT
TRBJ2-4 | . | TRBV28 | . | CASGPPGGAKNIQYF | TGTGCCAGCGGCCCTCCTGGGGGGGCCAAAAACATTCAGTACTTC
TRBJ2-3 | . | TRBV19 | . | CASSSLDTQYF | TGTGCCAGTAGCAGTTTAGATACGCAGTATTTT
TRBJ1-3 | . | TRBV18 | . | CASSPPVTDGNTIYF | TGTGCCAGCTCACCACCGGTGACAGACGGAAACACCATATATTTT
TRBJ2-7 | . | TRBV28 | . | CASSLLDYEQYF | TGTGCCAGCAGTTTACTTGACTACGAACAGTACTTC
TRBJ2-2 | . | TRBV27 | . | CASSRGQGAGELFF | TGTGCCAGCAGCCGGGGGCAGGGAGCCGGGGAGCTGTTTTTT
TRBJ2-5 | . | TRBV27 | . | CASSGPGSTQYF | TGTGCCAGCAGTGGACCCGGGTCTACCCAGTACTTC
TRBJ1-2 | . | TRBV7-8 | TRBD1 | CASSFGRGLGYGYTF | TGTGCCAGCAGCTTTGGAAGGGGGCTCGGCTATGGCTACACCTTC
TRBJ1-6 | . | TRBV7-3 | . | CASSLWTENSPLHF | TGTGCCAGCAGCCTATGGACTGAGAATTCACCCCTCCACTTT
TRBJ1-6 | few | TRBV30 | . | CASKGTGDSPLHF | TGTGCCTCCAAAGGTACGGGGGATTCACCCCTCCACTTT
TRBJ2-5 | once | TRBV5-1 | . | CASSSATAGETQYF | TGCGCCAGCAGCTCGGCGACAGCCGGAGAGACCCAGTACTTC
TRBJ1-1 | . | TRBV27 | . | CASSSGVMNTEAFF | TGTGCCAGCAGTTCAGGAGTTATGAACACTGAAGCTTTCTTT
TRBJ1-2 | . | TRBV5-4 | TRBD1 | CASSWGDRVVYGYTF | TGTGCCAGCAGCTGGGGGGACAGGGTCGTCTATGGCTACACCTTC
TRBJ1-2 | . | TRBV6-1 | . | CASSVEGRRIYGYTF | TGTGCCAGCAGTGTGGAGGGGCGTCGGATCTATGGCTACACCTTC
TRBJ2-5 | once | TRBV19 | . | CASSKTGGRVGAGRRKETQYF | TGTGCCAGTAGTAAGACAGGTGGACGGGTGGGAGCCGGGCGACGGAAAGAGACCCAGTACTTC
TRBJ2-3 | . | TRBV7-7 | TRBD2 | CASSLGLAGADTQYF | TGTGCCAGCAGCTTAGGACTAGCGGGGGCAGATACGCAGTATTTT
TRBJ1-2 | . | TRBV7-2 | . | CASSQETSSRGYTF | TGCGCCAGCAGCCAAGAAACTAGTTCGAGGGGCTACACCTTC
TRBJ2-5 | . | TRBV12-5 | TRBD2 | CASGSPGLAGVGTQYF | TGTGCTAGTGGTTCCCCGGGACTAGCGGGGGTAGGGACCCAGTACTTC
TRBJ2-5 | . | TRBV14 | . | CASSQNVVETQYF | TGTGCCAGCAGCCAGAACGTGGTGGAGACCCAGTACTTC
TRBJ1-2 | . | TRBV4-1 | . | CASSQDRENYGYTF | TGCGCCAGCAGCCAAGATCGTGAGAACTATGGCTACACCTTC
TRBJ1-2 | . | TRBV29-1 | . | CSVEAGFYGYTF | TGCAGCGTTGAGGCAGGATTTTATGGCTACACCTTC
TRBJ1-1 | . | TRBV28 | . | CASSFVGGRTEAFF | TGTGCCAGCAGTTTCGTCGGGGGGCGAACTGAAGCTTTCTTT
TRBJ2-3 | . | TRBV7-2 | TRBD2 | CASSPPGVAGGTDTQYF | TGTGCCAGCAGCCCCCCCGGGGTGGCGGGGGGCACAGATACGCAGTATTTT
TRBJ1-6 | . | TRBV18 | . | CASSQDTGSNSPLHF | TGTGCCAGCTCACAGGATACAGGGTCGAATTCACCCCTCCACTTT
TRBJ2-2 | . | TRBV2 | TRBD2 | CASTTLAGATGELFF | TGTGCCAGCACCACTCTAGCGGGTGCCACCGGGGAGCTGTTTTTT
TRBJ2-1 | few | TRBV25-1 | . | CASSAATSYNEQFF | TGTGCCAGCAGTGCCGCTACTAGTTACAATGAGCAGTTCTTC
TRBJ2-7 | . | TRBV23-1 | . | CASNYEGGHEQYF | TGCGCCAGCAACTACGAAGGGGGTCACGAGCAGTACTTC
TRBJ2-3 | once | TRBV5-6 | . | CASSLRGISDTQYF | TGTGCCAGCAGCTTACGGGGAATTTCAGATACGCAGTATTTT
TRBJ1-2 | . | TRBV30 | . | CAWTLPPYGYGYTF | TGTGCCTGGACCCTACCCCCCTACGGGTATGGCTACACCTTC
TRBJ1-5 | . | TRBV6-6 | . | CASSFGRGQPQHF | TGTGCCAGCAGTTTTGGGAGGGGTCAGCCCCAGCATTTT
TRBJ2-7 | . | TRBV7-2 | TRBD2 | CAGGVGSYEQYF | TGTGCCGGGGGGGTAGGGTCCTACGAGCAGTACTTC
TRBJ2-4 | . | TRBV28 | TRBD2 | CASSLAEVAKNIQYF | TGTGCCAGCAGCCTAGCGGAAGTAGCCAAAAACATTCAGTACTTC